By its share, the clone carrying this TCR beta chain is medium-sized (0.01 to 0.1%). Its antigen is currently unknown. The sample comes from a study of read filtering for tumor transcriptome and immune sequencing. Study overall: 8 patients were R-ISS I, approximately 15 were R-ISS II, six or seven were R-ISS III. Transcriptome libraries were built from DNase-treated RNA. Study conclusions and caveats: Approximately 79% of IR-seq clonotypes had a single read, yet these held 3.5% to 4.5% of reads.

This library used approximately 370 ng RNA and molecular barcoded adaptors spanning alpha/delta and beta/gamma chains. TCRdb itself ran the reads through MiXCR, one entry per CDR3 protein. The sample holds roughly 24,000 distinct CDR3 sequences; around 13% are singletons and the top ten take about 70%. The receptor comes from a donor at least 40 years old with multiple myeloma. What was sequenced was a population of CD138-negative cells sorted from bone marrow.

The CDR3: CASSYFSGSVENEQFF. In DNA form, the CDR3 reads TGTGCCAGCAGTTACTTCAGCGGGAGCGTGGAAAATGAGCAGTTCTTC. The genes are TRBV6-5 and TRBJ2-1, with 8 bases lining up with TRBD2. The germline CDR1 and CDR2 sequences are MNHEY and SVGAGI. This CDR3 has 16 residues. Trimming removed 1 base from V and 7 bases from J; junction bases left unmatched: 9.